The rows below give T cell receptor beta chains drawn from one sample of a study of shared clonotypes between healthy human individuals. Data came from immunoSEQ multiplex PCR; TCRdb stores just in-frame clones and leaves some out. The sample consists of around 2.5 million clones, over 85% of them appearing once. What was sequenced was naive CD4+ T cells from PBMCs. These receptors originate from a man aged 18 to 29 in good health. Some clones in this sample may be carry-over from other donors' samples. Both conserved end residues are part of each CDR3. The order of the fields is clone size, D gene, V gene, J gene, CDR3 DNA, CDR3 protein. The D gene is left open where the match is weak. Size is stated for part of the rows, as once, few or many counts, or as a class when the clone is expanded.

>NA|NA|TRBV5-1|TRBJ2-2
TGCGCCAGCAGCTTGGTAGGGGGGAGTAACACCGGGGAGCTGTTTTTT
CASSLVGGSNTGELFF
>NA|TRBD2|TRBV7-8|TRBJ2-1
TGTGCCAGCAGCCCCCCGGGACTAGCGGGAGGGTCCTACAATGAGCAGTTCTTC
CASSPPGLAGGSYNEQFF
>NA|TRBD1|TRBV28|TRBJ2-7
TGTGCCAGCAGTACCATGGGACAGGGAACGAGGGAGCAGTACTTC
CASSTMGQGTREQYF
>NA|NA|TRBV7-2|TRBJ2-3
TGTGCCAGCAGCTTAACTCATCCCACCTCAGGCACAGATACGCAGTATTTT
CASSLTHPTSGTDTQYF
>once|NA|TRBV6-5|TRBJ2-7
TGTGCCAGCAGTTACTCTAGGGGATCCAGCTCCTACGAGCAGTACTTC
CASSYSRGSSSYEQYF
>NA|NA|TRBV15|TRBJ1-4
TGTGCCACCAGCAGAGGTTCTAATGAAAAACTGTTTTTT
CATSRGSNEKLFF
>NA|TRBD2|TRBV18|TRBJ2-7
TGTGCCAGCTCACCGGGACTAGACTACGAGCAGTACTTC
CASSPGLDYEQYF
>NA|NA|TRBV20-1|TRBJ2-1
TGCAGTGCTAGTAAGGGGATAGAGCAGTTCTTC
CSASKGIEQFF
>once|TRBD1|TRBV5-4|TRBJ2-6
TGTGCCAGCAGCTCGGGGACAGGCCCTAACGTCCTGACTTTC
CASSSGTGPNVLTF
>NA|TRBD2|TRBV9|TRBJ2-2
TGTGCCAGCAGCGTAGGTGCGGGAGGGCTCACCGGGGAGCTGTTTTTT
CASSVGAGGLTGELFF
>NA|NA|TRBV29-1|TRBJ2-3
TGCAGCGTTTACATCCAAGGCTACTACACAGATACGCAGTATTTT
CSVYIQGYYTDTQYF
>NA|NA|TRBV4-3|TRBJ1-5
TGCGCCAGCAGCCAAGTGATGAGACGGGACAATCAGCCCCAGCATTTT
CASSQVMRRDNQPQHF
>NA|NA|TRBV9|TRBJ2-1
TGTGCCAGCAGCGTAGCTCCTAGCAGTGAGCAGTTCTTC
CASSVAPSSEQFF
>NA|NA|TRBV5-4|TRBJ2-6
TGTGCCAGCAGCTCACCTAAACCGGAGTCTGGGGCCAACGTCCTGACTTTC
CASSSPKPESGANVLTF
>NA|NA|TRBV19|TRBJ2-1
TGTGCCAGTAGTATAGAGAGGTTGGCACCCGGACGGAATATTGAGCAGTTCTTC
CASSIERLAPGRNIEQFF
>once|NA|TRBV5-1|TRBJ2-2
TGCGCCAGCAGCTCTCAGGGTCGCGACACCGGGGAGCTGTTTTTT
CASSSQGRDTGELFF
>few|NA|TRBV28|TRBJ1-1
TGTGCCAGCAGTTTGGTGTCTGAAGCTTTCTTT
CASSLVSEAFF
>NA|NA|TRBV6-5|TRBJ1-2
TGTGCCAGCACAACACGGGGGACTAACTATGGCTACACCTTC
CASTTRGTNYGYTF
>NA|NA|TRBV28|TRBJ2-3
TGTGCCAGCAGTCTTTCACAGGGTCCCGCAGATACGCAGTATTTT
CASSLSQGPADTQYF
>NA|TRBD2|TRBV11-2|TRBJ2-1
TGTGCCAGCAGCGGAGGGACTAGCGGGAGGGCCGGGAATGAGCAGTTCTTC
CASSGGTSGRAGNEQFF
>NA|TRBD2|TRBV4-2|TRBJ2-1
TGTGCCAGCAGCCTGGGACTAGCGTCCTACAATGAGCAGTTCTTC
CASSLGLASYNEQFF
>NA|TRBD1|TRBV16|TRBJ1-1
TGTGCCAGCAGCCAACGGGACAGGATGAACACTGAAGCTTTCTTT
CASSQRDRMNTEAFF
>NA|NA|TRBV14|TRBJ2-2
TGTGCCAGCAGCCCCGACAGACCCACCGGGGAGCTGTTTTTT
CASSPDRPTGELFF
>NA|TRBD1|TRBV7-9|TRBJ1-2
TGTGCCAGCAGCTTAGGGGCCCGGACAGGCAAGGATGGCTACACCTTC
CASSLGARTGKDGYTF
>NA|TRBD1|TRBV7-7|TRBJ1-6
TGTGCCAGCAGCACCCCGATCCTTACAGGGGTGGATTCACCCCTCCACTTT
CASSTPILTGVDSPLHF
>NA|TRBD2|TRBV2|TRBJ2-1
TGTGCCAGCATTCGCGTAACTAGCGGAGACAATGAGCAGTTCTTC
CASIRVTSGDNEQFF
>NA|NA|TRBV19|TRBJ2-3
TGTGCCAGTAATCCGTCGGGAGATACGCAGTATTTT
CASNPSGDTQYF
>NA|NA|TRBV7-8|TRBJ1-2
TGTGCCAGCAGCGGATCATTTGGGGAGGAGAGCTATGGCTACACCTTC
CASSGSFGEESYGYTF
>NA|NA|TRBV27|TRBJ2-7
TGTGCCAGCAGTGCCAACAATGGACGGACGACATCATACGAGCAGTACTTC
CASSANNGRTTSYEQYF
>NA|TRBD2|TRBV7-2|TRBJ2-7
TGTGCCAGCAGCTTAGGTCCTAGCGGGAACGAGCAGTACTTC
CASSLGPSGNEQYF
>NA|NA|TRBV28|TRBJ2-7
TGTGCCAGCAGTTTACCGCCAGGGCGGAGCGAGCAGTACTTC
CASSLPPGRSEQYF
>few|NA|TRBV15|TRBJ2-2
TGTGCCACCAGCTCACGACAGACGAACACCGGGGAGCTGTTTTTT
CATSSRQTNTGELFF
>NA|NA|TRBV29-1|TRBJ2-3
TGCAGCGTAGAGGGTCCCCGGACGACCACAGATACGCAGTATTTT
CSVEGPRTTTDTQYF
>NA|NA|TRBV5-1|TRBJ1-3
TGCGCCAGCAGCTTGGGGGTGCCCTCTGGAAACACCATATATTTT
CASSLGVPSGNTIYF
>NA|TRBD1|TRBV19|TRBJ1-2
TGTGCCAGTAGTATAACAGGGGCCCTTAACTATGGCTACACCTTC
CASSITGALNYGYTF
>NA|NA|TRBV11-2|TRBJ2-7
TGTGCCAGCAGCCTGTCCCGATGGCGCGAGCAGTACTTC
CASSLSRWREQYF
>NA|NA|TRBV18|TRBJ1-4
TGTGCCAGCTCACCCAGAAGGACTAATGAAAAACTGTTTTTT
CASSPRRTNEKLFF
>once|TRBD1|TRBV2|TRBJ2-7
TGTGCCAGCAGTTCCCCCGGACAGGGCGTCTACGAGCAGTACTTC
CASSSPGQGVYEQYF
>once|NA|TRBV5-1|TRBJ2-7
TGCGCCAGCAGCTTAAGACAGGGAGGGTCCTACGAGCAGTACTTC
CASSLRQGGSYEQYF
>NA|NA|TRBV5-4|TRBJ1-4
TGTGCCAGCAGCCACGGGGGGCAAGGAACTAATGAAAAACTGTTTTTT
CASSHGGQGTNEKLFF
>NA|NA|TRBV7-3|TRBJ2-7
TGTGCCAGCAGCTTAATGGGCGGGGAGACCTACGAGCAGTACTTC
CASSLMGGETYEQYF
>NA|TRBD1|TRBV7-7|TRBJ2-3
TGTGCCAGCAGCTTGTCGGGTTTGGGACAGGATACGCAGTATTTT
CASSLSGLGQDTQYF